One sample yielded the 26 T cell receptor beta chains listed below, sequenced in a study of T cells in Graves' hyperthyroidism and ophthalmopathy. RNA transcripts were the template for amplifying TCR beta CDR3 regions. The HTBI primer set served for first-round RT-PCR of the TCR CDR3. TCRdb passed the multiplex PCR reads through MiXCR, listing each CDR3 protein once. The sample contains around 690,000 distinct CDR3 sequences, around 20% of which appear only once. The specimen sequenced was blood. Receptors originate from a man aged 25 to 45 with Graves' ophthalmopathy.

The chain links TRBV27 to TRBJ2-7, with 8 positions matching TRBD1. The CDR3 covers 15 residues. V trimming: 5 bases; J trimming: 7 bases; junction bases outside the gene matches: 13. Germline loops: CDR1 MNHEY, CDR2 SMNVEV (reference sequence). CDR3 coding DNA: TGTGCCAGCAGTCCTACCCCTCGACAGGGGAGGGAGCAGTACTTC. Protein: CASSPTPRQGREQYF.

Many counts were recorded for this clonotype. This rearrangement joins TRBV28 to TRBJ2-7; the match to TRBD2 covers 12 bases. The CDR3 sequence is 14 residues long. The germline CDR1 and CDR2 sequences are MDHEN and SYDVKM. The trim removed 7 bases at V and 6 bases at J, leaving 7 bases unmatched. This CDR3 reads CASTAGTSGLEQYF. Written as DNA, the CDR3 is TGTGCCAGCACCGCCGGGACTAGCGGGCTCGAGCAGTACTTC.

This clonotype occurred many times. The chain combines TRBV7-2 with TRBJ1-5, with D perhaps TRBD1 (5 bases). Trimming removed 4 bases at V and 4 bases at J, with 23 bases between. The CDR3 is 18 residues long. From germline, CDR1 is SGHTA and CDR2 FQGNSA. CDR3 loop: CASSSMTSGRRRNQPQHF. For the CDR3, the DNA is TGTGCCAGCAGCTCAATGACCTCAGGGCGGCGCCGAAATCAGCCCCAGCATTTT.

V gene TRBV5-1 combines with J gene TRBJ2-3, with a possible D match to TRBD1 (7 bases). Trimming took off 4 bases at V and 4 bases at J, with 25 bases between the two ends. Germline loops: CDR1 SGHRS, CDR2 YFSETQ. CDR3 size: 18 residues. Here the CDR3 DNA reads TGCGCCAGCAGCGTGACAGGGAGGACCGGGATACCCCCAGATACGCAGTATTTT. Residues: CASSVTGRTGIPPDTQYF.

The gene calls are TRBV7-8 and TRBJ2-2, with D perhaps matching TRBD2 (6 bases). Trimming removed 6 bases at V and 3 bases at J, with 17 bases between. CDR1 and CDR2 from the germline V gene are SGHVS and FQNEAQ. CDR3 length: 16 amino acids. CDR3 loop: CASSRMPSVDTGELFF. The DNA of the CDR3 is TGTGCCAGCAGTCGCATGCCTAGCGTGGACACCGGGGAGCTGTTTTTT. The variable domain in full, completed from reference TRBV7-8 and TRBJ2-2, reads GAGVSQSPRYKVAKRGQDVALRCDPISGHVSLFWYQQALGQGPEFLTYFQNEAQLDKSGLPSDRFFAERPEGSVSTLKIQRTQQEDSAVYLCASSRMPSVDTGELFFGEGSRLTVL.

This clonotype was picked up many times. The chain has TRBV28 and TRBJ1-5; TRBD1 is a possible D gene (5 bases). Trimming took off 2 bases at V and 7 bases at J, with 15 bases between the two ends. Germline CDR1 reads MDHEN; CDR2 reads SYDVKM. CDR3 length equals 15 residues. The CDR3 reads CASSLASGQRQPQHF. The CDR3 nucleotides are TGTGCCAGCAGTTTAGCCTCAGGGCAACGGCAGCCCCAGCATTTT.

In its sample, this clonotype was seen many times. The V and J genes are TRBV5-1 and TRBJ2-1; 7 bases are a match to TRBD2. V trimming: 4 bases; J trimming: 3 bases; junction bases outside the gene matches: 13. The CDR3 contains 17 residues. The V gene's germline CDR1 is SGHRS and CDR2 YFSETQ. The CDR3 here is CASSPGVAGAFYNEQFF. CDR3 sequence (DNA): TGCGCCAGCAGCCCCGGGGTAGCGGGCGCGTTCTACAATGAGCAGTTCTTC.

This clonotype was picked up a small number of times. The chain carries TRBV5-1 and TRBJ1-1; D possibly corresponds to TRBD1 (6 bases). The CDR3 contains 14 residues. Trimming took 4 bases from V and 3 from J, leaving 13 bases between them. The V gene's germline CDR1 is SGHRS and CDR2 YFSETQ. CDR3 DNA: TGCGCCAGCAGCCGTGGGGGCGCGGACACTGAAGCTTTCTTT. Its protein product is CASSRGGADTEAFF.

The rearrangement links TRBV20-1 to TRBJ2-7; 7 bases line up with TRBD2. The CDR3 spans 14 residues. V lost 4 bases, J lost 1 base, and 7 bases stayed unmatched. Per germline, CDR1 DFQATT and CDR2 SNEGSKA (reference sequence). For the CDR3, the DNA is TGCAGTGCTATGTCTAGCGGAAGATCCTACGAGCAGTACTTC. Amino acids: CSAMSSGRSYEQYF.

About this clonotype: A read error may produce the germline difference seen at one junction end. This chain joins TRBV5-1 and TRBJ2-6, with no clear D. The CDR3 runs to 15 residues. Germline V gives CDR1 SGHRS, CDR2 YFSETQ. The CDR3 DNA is TGCGCCAGCAGCCCTAGTTTCTCTAGGGCCAACGTCCTGACTTTC. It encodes CASSPSFSRANVLTF. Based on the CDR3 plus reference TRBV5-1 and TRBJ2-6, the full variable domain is KAGVTQTPRYLIKTRGQQVTLSCSPISGHRSVSWYQQTPGQGLQFLFEYFSETQRNKGNFPGRFSGRQFSNSRSEMNVSTLELGDSALYLCASSPSFSRANVLTFGAGSRLTVL.

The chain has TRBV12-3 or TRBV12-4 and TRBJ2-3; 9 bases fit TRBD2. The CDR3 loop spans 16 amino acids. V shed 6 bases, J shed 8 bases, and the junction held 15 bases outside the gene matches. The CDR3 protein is CASSRRKAGGGSTQYF. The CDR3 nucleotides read TGTGCCAGCAGCCGCCGAAAAGCGGGAGGAGGGTCTACGCAGTATTTT.

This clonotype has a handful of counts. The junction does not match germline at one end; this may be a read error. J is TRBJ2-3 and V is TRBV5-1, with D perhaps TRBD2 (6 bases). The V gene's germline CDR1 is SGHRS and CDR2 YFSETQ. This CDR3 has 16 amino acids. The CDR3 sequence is CASSLFAGLRTDTQYF. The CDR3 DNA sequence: TGTGCCAGCAGCTTGTTTGCGGGGCTTCGGACAGATACGCAGTATTTT.

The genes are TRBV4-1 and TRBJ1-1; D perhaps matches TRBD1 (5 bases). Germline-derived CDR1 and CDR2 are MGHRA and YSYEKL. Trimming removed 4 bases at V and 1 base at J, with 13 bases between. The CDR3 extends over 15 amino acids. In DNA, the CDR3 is TGCGCCAGCAGCCCCGGTGGGGCCCAGAACACTGAAGCTTTCTTT. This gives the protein CASSPGGAQNTEAFF.

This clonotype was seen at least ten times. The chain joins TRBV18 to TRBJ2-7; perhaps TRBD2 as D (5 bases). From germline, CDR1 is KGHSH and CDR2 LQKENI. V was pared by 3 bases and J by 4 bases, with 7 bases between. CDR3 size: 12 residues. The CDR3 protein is CASSPRGYEQYF. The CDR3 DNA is TGTGCCAGCTCACCTCGGGGTTACGAGCAGTACTTC.

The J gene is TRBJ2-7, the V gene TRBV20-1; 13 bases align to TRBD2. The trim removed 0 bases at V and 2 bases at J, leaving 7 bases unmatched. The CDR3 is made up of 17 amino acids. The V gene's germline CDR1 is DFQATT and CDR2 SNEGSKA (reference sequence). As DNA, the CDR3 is TGCAGTGCTAGAGACCTTGCCGGGACTAGCGGGACCTACGAGCAGTACTTC. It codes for CSARDLAGTSGTYEQYF.

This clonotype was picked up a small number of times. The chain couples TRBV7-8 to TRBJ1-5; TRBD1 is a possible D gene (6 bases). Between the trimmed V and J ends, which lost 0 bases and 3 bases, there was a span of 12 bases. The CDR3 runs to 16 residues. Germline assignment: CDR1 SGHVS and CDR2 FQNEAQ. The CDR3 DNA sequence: TGTGCCAGCAGCTTAGCGGCAGGGGCCATCAATCAGCCCCAGCATTTT. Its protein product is CASSLAAGAINQPQHF.

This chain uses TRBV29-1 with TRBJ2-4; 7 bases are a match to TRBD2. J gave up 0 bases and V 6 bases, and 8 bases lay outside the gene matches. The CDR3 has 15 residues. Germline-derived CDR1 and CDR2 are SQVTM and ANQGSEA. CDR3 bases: TGCAGCGTGGGGGAGGGCAGACTAGCCAAAAACATTCAGTACTTC. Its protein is CSVGEGRLAKNIQYF.

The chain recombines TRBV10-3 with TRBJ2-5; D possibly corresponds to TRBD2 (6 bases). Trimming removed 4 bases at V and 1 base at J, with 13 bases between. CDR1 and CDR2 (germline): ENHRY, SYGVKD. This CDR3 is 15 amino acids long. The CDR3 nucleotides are TGTGCCATCAGTGTACAAAGCGGGCCCCAAGAGACCCAGTACTTC. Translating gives CAISVQSGPQETQYF.

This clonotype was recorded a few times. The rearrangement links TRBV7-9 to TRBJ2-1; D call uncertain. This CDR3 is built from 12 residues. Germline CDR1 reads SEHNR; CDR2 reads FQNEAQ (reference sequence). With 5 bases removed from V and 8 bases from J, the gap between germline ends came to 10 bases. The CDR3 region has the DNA TGTGCCAGCAGCCACCGTTTAGATGAGCAGTTCTTC. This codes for CASSHRLDEQFF. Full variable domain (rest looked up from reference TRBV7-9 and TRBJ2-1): DTGVSQNPRHKITKRGQNVTFRCDPISEHNRLYWYRQTLGQGPEFLTYFQNEAQLEKSRLLSDRFSAERPKGSFSTLEIQRTEQGDSAMYLCASSHRLDEQFFGPGTRLTVL.

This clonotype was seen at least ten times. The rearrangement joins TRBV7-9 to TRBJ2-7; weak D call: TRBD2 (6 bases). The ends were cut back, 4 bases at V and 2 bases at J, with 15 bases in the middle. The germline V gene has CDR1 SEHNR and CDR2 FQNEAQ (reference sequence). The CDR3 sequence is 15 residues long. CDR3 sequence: CASSSAGTGTYEQYF. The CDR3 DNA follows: TGTGCCAGCAGCTCGGCCGGGACTGGAACCTACGAGCAGTACTTC.

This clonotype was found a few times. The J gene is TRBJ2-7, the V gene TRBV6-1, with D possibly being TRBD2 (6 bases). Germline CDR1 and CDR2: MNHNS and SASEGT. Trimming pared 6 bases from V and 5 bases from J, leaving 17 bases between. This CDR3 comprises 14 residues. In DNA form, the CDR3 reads TGTGCCAGCAGGGGCGTTTCGGGAGTCCACGAGCAGTACTTC. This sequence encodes CASRGVSGVHEQYF.

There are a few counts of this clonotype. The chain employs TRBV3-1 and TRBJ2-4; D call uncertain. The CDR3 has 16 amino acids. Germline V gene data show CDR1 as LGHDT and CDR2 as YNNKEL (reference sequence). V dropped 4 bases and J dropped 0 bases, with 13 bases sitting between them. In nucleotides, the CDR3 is TGTGCCAGCAGCCCGGTTCCAGACCTAGCCAAAAACATTCAGTACTTC. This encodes CASSPVPDLAKNIQYF.

Written as DNA, the CDR3 is TGTGCCAGCAATTCAGCCACAGGGAGCTCCTACGAGCAGTACTTC. Protein sequence: CASNSATGSSYEQYF. This chain uses TRBV2 with TRBJ2-7, with a tentative D call TRBD1 (6 bases). Germline V lookup: CDR1 SNHLY, CDR2 FYNNEI. Trimming left V 7 bases short and J 0 bases short, with 16 bases between. This CDR3 has 15 amino acids. The entire variable domain, with the rest obtained from reference TRBV2 and TRBJ2-7, is as follows: EPEVTQTPSHQVTQMGQEVILRCVPISNHLYFYWYRQILGQKVEFLVSFYNNEISEKSEIFDDQFSVERPDGSNFTLKIRSTKLEDSAMYFCASNSATGSSYEQYFGPGTRLTVT.

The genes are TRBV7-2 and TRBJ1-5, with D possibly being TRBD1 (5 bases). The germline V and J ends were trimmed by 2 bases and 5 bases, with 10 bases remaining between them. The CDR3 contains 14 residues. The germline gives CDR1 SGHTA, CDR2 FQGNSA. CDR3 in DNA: TGTGCCAGCAGCTTAAGAGGGGTCCATCAGCCCCAGCATTTT. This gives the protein CASSLRGVHQPQHF.

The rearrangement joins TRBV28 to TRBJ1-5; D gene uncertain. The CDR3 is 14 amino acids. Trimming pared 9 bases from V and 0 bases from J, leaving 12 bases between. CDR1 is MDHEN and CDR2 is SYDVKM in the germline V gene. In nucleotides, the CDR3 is TGTGCCAGTTCGGACGGTAATAGCAATCAGCCCCAGCATTTT. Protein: CASSDGNSNQPQHF.

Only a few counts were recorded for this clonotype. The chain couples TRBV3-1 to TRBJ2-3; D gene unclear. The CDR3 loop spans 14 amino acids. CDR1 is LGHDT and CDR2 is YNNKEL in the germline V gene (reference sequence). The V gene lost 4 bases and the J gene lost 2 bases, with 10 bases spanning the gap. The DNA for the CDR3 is TGTGCCAGCAGCCGGCCCGGGCTCACAGATACGCAGTATTTT. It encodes CASSRPGLTDTQYF.